This TCR beta chain came from a study of blood T cell repertoires in COVID-19. The wider study: Samples taken during acute and convalescent COVID-19 were collected in the United States, Italy and Spain. T cells, B-cell-depleted T cells, or PBMCs provided the cDNA or gDNA that served as material.

In the authors' workflow: Amplifying reference gene primers gave estimates of nucleated cell counts. The method was immunoSEQ multiplex PCR; TCRdb's version includes in-frame clones alone and lacks a portion of them. V, J and clone size are taken as reported in that table, and D and trimming were inferred from the DNA itself. The sample lists approximately 230,000 clones, 70% to 85% occurring once. The germline V and J ends were trimmed by 5 bases and 7 bases, with 8 bases remaining between them. The V gene's germline CDR1 is SGHRS and CDR2 YFSETQ. The CDR3 runs to 11 residues. The sample taken for sequencing was peripheral blood. J is TRBJ2-3 and V is TRBV5-1, with D maybe TRBD2 (5 bases). This TCR came from a woman in her thirties or forties with active or convalescent COVID-19. CDR3 nucleotides: TGCGCCAGCAGGGGAGTAAATACGCAGTATTTT. Translating it yields CASRGVNTQYF.